This TCR beta chain was found in a study of human T cells and chemical hapten exposure. TCRdb ran MiXCR on the RACE reads and lists one entry per CDR3 protein. The sample holds roughly 69,000 distinct CDR3 sequences, about a tenth seen once. As for time point: patch test 2, 6 weeks after DPC sensitization. Treatment defined: therapeutic diphenylcyclopropenone sensitization with weekly scalp DPC. Germline CDR1 and CDR2: MDHEN and SYDVKM. V gave up 3 bases and J gave up 7 bases; unmatched junction bases: 14. CDR3 size: 16 residues. This clonotype was counted ten times or more. The sequence was collected from a woman in her fifties or sixties with alopecia areata. Some clones in this sample may be carry-over from other donors' samples. The J gene is TRBJ1-2, the V gene TRBV28, with 7 bases identical to TRBD1. Here the sequenced sample was whole blood, taken in connection with sensitization to the hapten diphenylcyclopropenone (DPC). CDR3 coding DNA: TGTGCCAGCAGTTTTCAACCCGGGACAGAGAAGGGTGGCTACACCTTC. Residues: CASSFQPGTEKGGYTF.